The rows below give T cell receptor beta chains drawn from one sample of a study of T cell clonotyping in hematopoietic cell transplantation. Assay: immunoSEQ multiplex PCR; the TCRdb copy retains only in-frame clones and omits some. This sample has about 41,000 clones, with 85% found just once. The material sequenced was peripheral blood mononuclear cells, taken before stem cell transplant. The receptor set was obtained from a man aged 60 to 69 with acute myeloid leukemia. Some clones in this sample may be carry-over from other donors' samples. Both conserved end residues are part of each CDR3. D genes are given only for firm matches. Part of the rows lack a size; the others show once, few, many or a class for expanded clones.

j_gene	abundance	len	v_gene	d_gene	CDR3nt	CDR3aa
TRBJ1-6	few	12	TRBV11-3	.	TGTGCCAGCAGCTCCGAAAACTCACCCCTCCACTTT	CASSSENSPLHF
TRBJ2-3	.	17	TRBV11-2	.	TGTGCCAGCAGCTTAGAGTTAGAAGCGGGGCGCAGGGGTACGCAGTATTTT	CASSLELEAGRRGTQYF
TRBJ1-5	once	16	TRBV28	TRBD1	TGTGCCAGCAGACTACAGGGGGCCCAAAGCAATCAGCCCCAGCATTTT	CASRLQGAQSNQPQHF
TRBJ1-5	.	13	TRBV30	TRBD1	TGTTACTGGACAGGGGATAGCAATCAGCCCCAGCATTTT	CYWTGDSNQPQHF
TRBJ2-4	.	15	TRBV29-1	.	TGCAGCGTTGAAGACAGAGACCGAGCCAAAAACATTCAGTACTTC	CSVEDRDRAKNIQYF
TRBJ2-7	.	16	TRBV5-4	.	TGTGCCAGCAGCTGGGGCGGGGCAGGGAGCTCCTACGAGCAGTACTTC	CASSWGGAGSSYEQYF
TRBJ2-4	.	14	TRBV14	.	TGTGCCAGCAGCCAAGGGGTCATTGGAAACATTCAGTACTTC	CASSQGVIGNIQYF
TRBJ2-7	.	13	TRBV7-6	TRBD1	TGTGCCAGCAGCCTGACAGGGGGCGGCGAGCAGTACTTC	CASSLTGGGEQYF
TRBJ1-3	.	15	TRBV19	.	TGTGCCAGTAGACCCCAGGGGCCCTCTGGAAACACCATATATTTT	CASRPQGPSGNTIYF
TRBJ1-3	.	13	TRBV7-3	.	TGTGCCAGCAGACTGGGCCCTGGAAACACCATATATTTT	CASRLGPGNTIYF
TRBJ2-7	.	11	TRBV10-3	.	TGTGCCATCAGGAGTGTCTACGAGCAGTACTTC	CAIRSVYEQYF
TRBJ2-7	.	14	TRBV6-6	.	TGTGCCAGCAAAAAACACGAGGGAATGTACGAGCAGTACTTC	CASKKHEGMYEQYF
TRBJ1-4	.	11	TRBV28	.	TGTGCCAGCAGCGGGGTCGAAAAACTGTTTTTT	CASSGVEKLFF
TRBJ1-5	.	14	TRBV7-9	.	TGTGCCAGCACCTTGGGCCCTGGCAATCAGCCCCAGCATTTT	CASTLGPGNQPQHF
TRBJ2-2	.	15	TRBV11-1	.	TGTGCCAGCAGCTTAGTGAGGGTGAACACCGGGGAGCTGTTTTTT	CASSLVRVNTGELFF
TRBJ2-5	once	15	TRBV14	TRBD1	TGTGCCAGCAGCCAGACAGGGGGCTTTCTCGAGACCCAGTACTTC	CASSQTGGFLETQYF
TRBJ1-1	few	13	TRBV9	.	TGTGCCAGCAGCGTGGTCCAGTCCACTGAAGCTTTCTTT	CASSVVQSTEAFF
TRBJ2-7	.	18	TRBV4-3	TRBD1	TGCGCCAGCAGCCAAGAGCCTAGGACAGGGGGGCGCTCCTACGAGCAGTACTTC	CASSQEPRTGGRSYEQYF
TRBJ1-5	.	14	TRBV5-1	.	TGCGCCAGCAGCTTCGGCGGCGTGGGGCAGCCCCAGCATTTT	CASSFGGVGQPQHF
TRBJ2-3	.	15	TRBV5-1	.	TGCGCCAGCACGGGGGACAGCCCTAGCACAGATACGCAGTATTTT	CASTGDSPSTDTQYF
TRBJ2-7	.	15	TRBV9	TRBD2	TGTGCCAGCAGCGCCCTCGGGGATAGCGGGGCGGGGCAGTACTTC	CASSALGDSGAGQYF
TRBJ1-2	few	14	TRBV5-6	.	TGTGCCAGCAGCTTGATCGGGGCCTCATATGGCTACACCTTC	CASSLIGASYGYTF